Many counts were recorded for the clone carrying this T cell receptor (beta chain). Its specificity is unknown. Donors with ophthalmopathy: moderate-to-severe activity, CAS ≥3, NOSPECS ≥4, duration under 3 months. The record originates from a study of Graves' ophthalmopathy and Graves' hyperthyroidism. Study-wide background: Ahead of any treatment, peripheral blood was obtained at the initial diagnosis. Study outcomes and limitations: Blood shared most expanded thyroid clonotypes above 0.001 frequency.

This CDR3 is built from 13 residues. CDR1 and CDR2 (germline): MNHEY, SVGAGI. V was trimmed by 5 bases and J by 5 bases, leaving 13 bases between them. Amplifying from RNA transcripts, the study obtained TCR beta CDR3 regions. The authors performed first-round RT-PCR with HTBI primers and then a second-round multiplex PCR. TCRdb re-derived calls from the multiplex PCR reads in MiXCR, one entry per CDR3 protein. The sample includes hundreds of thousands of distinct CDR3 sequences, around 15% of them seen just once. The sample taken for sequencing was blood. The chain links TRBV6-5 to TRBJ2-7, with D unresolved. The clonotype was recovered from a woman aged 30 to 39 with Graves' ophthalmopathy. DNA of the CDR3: TGTGCCAGCAGTCACCCCGGCTCGAACGAGCAGTACTTC. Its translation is CASSHPGSNEQYF.